The 28 T cell receptor beta chains reported below all come from one sample, sequenced in a study of Ad26.COV2.S vaccination and SARS-CoV-2 variants. Treatment reported: some 20 received Ad26.COV2.S at low or high dose, single or two shots; 5 received placebo; per-sample allocation not given. Samples came from day 63 after the first vaccine or placebo injection. The protocol was immunoSEQ multiplex PCR, while the TCRdb copy is restricted to in-frame clones and leaves out a portion. The sample yields about 280,000 clones, 87% seen once. Sequenced here: peripheral blood, sampled in a trial of Ad26.COV2.S vaccine versus placebo. The receptors here all came from a person aged 18 to 59 who received the Ad26.COV2.S COVID-19 vaccine or a placebo.

This chain joins TRBV7-9 and TRBJ2-1; 8 bases map to TRBD2. The trim removed 8 bases at V and 10 bases at J, leaving 16 bases unmatched. CDR3 length: 15 amino acids. Germline V gene sequence: CDR1 SEHNR, CDR2 FQNEAQ (reference sequence). CDR3 protein: CASRFETGGPGEQFF. The CDR3 DNA reads TGTGCCAGCCGGTTTGAAACGGGGGGGCCCGGGGAGCAGTTCTTC.

This chain uses TRBV27 with TRBJ2-7; D not certain. The CDR3 is 11 amino acids. The V gene's germline CDR1 is MNHEY and CDR2 SMNVEV (reference sequence). Trimming took off 8 bases at V and 6 bases at J, with 11 bases between the two ends. CDR3 bases: TGTGCCAGCGGGAAAGGGCGCGAGCAGTACTTC. Translation gives CASGKGREQYF.

The J gene is TRBJ1-1, the V gene TRBV4-1, with D perhaps TRBD1 (5 bases). Germline CDR1 and CDR2: MGHRA and YSYEKL. Trimming removed 1 base at V and 11 bases at J, with 17 bases between. CDR3 length: 14 amino acids. The CDR3 bases are TGCGCCAGCAGCCAAGCGGTCCAGGGCCCGGCGGCTTTCTTT. Protein: CASSQAVQGPAAFF.

This clone was detected only a few times. The V gene is TRBV5-1, the J gene TRBJ1-5; 10 nucleotides align to TRBD1. Germline V lookup: CDR1 SGHRS, CDR2 YFSETQ. V was pared by 4 bases and J by 7 bases, with 5 bases of the junction left unmatched. This CDR3 is 14 amino acids long. CDR3 region: CASSPGTGEQPQHF. As DNA, the CDR3 is TGCGCCAGCAGCCCCGGGACAGGGGAACAGCCCCAGCATTTT.

The genes are TRBV19 and TRBJ2-3, with unresolved D. V was pared by 3 bases and J by 2 bases, with 12 bases between. The germline CDR1 and CDR2 sequences are LNHDA and SQIVND (reference sequence). This CDR3 has 15 amino acids. The CDR3 nucleotides read TGTGCCAGTAGTATGGAAAGGGCCCCCACAGATACGCAGTATTTT. It is translated as CASSMERAPTDTQYF. Full variable domain (missing parts from reference TRBV19 and TRBJ2-3): DGGITQSPKYLFRKEGQNVTLSCEQNLNHDAMYWYRQDPGQGLRLIYYSQIVNDFQKGDIAEGYSVSREKKESFPLTVTSAQKNPTAFYLCASSMERAPTDTQYFGPGTRLTVL.

This sequence joins TRBV9 and TRBJ2-1; TRBD2 is a possible D gene (7 bases). The germline V gene encodes CDR1 SGDLS and CDR2 YYNGEE. The CDR3 totals 16 residues. V shed 0 bases and J shed 7 bases, with 17 bases lying between them. Written as DNA, the CDR3 is TGTGCCAGCAGCGTAGTCGGCGGGGGCGTGTTGAATGAGCAGTTCTTC. Its protein product is CASSVVGGGVLNEQFF.

CDR3 protein: CAWSRKGSVAFF. The CDR3 nucleotides are TGTGCCTGGAGTCGAAAGGGATCGGTCGCTTTCTTT. V usage is TRBV30 and J usage is TRBJ1-1; D unclear. The germline CDR1 and CDR2 sequences are GTSNPN and SVGIG (reference sequence). The germline V and J ends were trimmed by 2 bases and 11 bases, with 15 bases remaining between them. This CDR3 is 12 amino acids long.

The chain has TRBV18 and TRBJ2-7, with 7 bases that match TRBD2. Losses at the gene ends were 3 bases for V and 5 bases for J; bases not matched to a gene: 10. The germline CDR1 and CDR2 sequences are KGHSH and LQKENI. The CDR3 consists of 15 residues. CDR3 protein: CASSPVAGVGHEQYF. The CDR3 DNA reads TGTGCCAGCTCACCGGTGGCGGGAGTGGGCCACGAGCAGTACTTC.

CDR3 region: CASSYTLAGGRDTQYF. As DNA, the CDR3 is TGTGCCAGCAGTTACACTCTAGCGGGGGGGCGAGATACGCAGTATTTT. The chain carries TRBV6-5 and TRBJ2-3, with 12 nucleotides matching TRBD2. Germline CDR1 and CDR2: MNHEY and SVGAGI. CDR3 length: 16 residues. The V segment lost 2 bases and the J segment 5 bases; nucleotides outside the gene matches: 5.

The rearrangement uses TRBV6-2 or TRBV6-3 and TRBJ2-7; D possibly corresponds to TRBD2 (6 bases). V lost 2 bases, J lost 4 bases, and 12 bases lay in between. This CDR3 has 14 residues. CDR1 is MNHEY and CDR2 is SVGEGT in the germline V gene. Here the CDR3 DNA reads TGTGCCAGCAGTTACGCGGTAGCGGATTACGAGCAGTACTTC. Amino acids: CASSYAVADYEQYF.

The chain has TRBV5-5 and TRBJ2-7, with D hard to call. This CDR3 comprises 13 residues. Germline CDR1 and CDR2: SGHKS and YYEKEE (reference sequence). V lost 4 bases and J lost 4, with 12 bases in between. CDR3 in DNA: TGTGCCAGCAGCCAGAGCTCACCGTACGAGCAGTACTTC. Its protein product is CASSQSSPYEQYF.

This clone was seen a single time. The chain joins TRBV27 to TRBJ2-6, with TRBD2 as a possible D gene (5 bases). Germline assignment: CDR1 MNHEY and CDR2 SMNVEV (reference sequence). The germline V and J ends were trimmed by 2 bases and 0 bases, with 11 bases remaining between them. This CDR3 has 17 amino acids. The CDR3 bases are TGTGCCAGCAGTTTAACCGGGGATCTCTCTGGGGCCAACGTCCTGACTTTC. This encodes CASSLTGDLSGANVLTF.

This clone has a single count. The chain has TRBV6-2 or TRBV6-3 and TRBJ1-2; D gene uncertain. Trimming cost V 2 bases and J 5 bases, with 9 bases left between them. There are 13 residues in the CDR3. Germline-derived CDR1 and CDR2 are MNHEY and SVGEGT. CDR3 region: CASSYDSSYGYTF. CDR3 nucleotide sequence: TGTGCCAGCAGTTACGACTCAAGTTATGGCTACACCTTC.

The rearrangement links TRBV1 to TRBJ1-2; TRBD1 is taken as the D call from the table, unchecked against the DNA. TRBV1 is given as a pseudogene. CDR3 length: 20 residues. The CDR3 is CTSSHQDSPPRSCLGYGYTF. CDR3 DNA: TGCACCAGCAGCCACCAAGACAGTCCCCCGCGGTCATGTCTGGGCTATGGCTACACCTTC.

This sequence joins TRBV11-2 and TRBJ2-7; D remains unclear. The germline V and J ends were trimmed by 1 base and 9 bases, with 10 bases remaining between them. The CDR3 runs to 12 residues. Per the germline V gene, CDR1 is SGHAT and CDR2 is FQNNGV. CDR3 DNA sequence: TGTGCCAGCAGCTTAGCGAACGGGTGGCAGTACTTC. Translating gives CASSLANGWQYF. Complete variable domain (other parts from reference TRBV11-2 and TRBJ2-7): EAGVAQSPRYKIIEKRQSVAFWCNPISGHATLYWYQQILGQGPKLLIQFQNNGVVDDSQLPKDRFSAERLKGVDSTLKIQPAKLEDSAVYLCASSLANGWQYFGPGTRLTVT.

CDR3: CVCGWNTEAFF. The DNA of the CDR3 is TGTGTGTGTGGGTGGAACACTGAAGCTTTCTTT. The V gene is TRBV6-5, the J gene TRBJ1-1, with no clear D. This CDR3 has 11 residues. Looked up from germline, CDR1 is MNHEY and CDR2 is SVGAGI.

The rearrangement uses TRBV10-1 and TRBJ2-1, with a tentative D call TRBD2 (5 bases). The CDR3 extends over 14 amino acids. The V gene lost 8 bases and the J gene lost 2 bases, with 13 bases spanning the gap. The germline CDR1 and CDR2 sequences are WNHNN and SYGVQD (reference sequence). The CDR3 spells CASAPGVTYNEQFF. CDR3 coding DNA: TGCGCCAGCGCACCCGGGGTCACCTACAATGAGCAGTTCTTC.

The chain links TRBV7-2 to TRBJ1-5, with D possibly being TRBD1 (6 bases). CDR1 is SGHTA and CDR2 is FQGNSA in the germline V gene. The CDR3 has 15 residues. Trimming took off 4 bases at V and 7 bases at J, with 17 bases between the two ends. Here the CDR3 reads CASSSTGRSWQPQHF. Written as DNA, the CDR3 is TGTGCCAGCAGCTCCACAGGGAGATCGTGGCAGCCCCAGCATTTT.

This sequence joins TRBV9 and TRBJ2-2, with 7 bases matching TRBD1. The trim removed 4 bases at V and 1 base at J, leaving 10 bases unmatched. The length of the CDR3 is 17 residues. CDR1 is SGDLS and CDR2 is YYNGEE in the germline V gene. CDR3 loop: CASSQGAGTVNTGELFF. The CDR3 coding sequence is TGTGCCAGCAGCCAAGGAGCCGGGACAGTGAACACCGGGGAGCTGTTTTTT.

V gene TRBV5-1 combines with J gene TRBJ2-3; D possibly corresponds to TRBD2 (6 bases). V was clipped by 6 bases and J by 5 bases, with 10 bases between them. Germline V gene lookup returns CDR1 SGHRS and CDR2 YFSETQ. CDR3 size: 12 residues. The CDR3 loop reads CASKVGGDTQYF. The DNA for the CDR3 is TGCGCCAGCAAGGTCGGGGGAGATACGCAGTATTTT.

A few counts support this clone. The genes are TRBV5-5 and TRBJ1-1, with unresolved D. The CDR3 consists of 13 residues. The germline CDR1 and CDR2 sequences are SGHKS and YYEKEE (reference sequence). Trimming took 4 bases from V and 4 from J, leaving 11 bases between them. In DNA, the CDR3 is TGTGCCAGCAGCAGGGTCTTTGGCACTGAAGCTTTCTTT. Protein sequence: CASSRVFGTEAFF. Supplemented by reference TRBV5-5 and TRBJ1-1, the full variable domain reads DAGVTQSPTHLIKTRGQQVTLRCSPISGHKSVSWYQQVLGQGPQFIFQYYEKEERGRGNFPDRFSARQFPNYSSELNVNALLLGDSALYLCASSRVFGTEAFFGQGTRLTVV.

The chain uses TRBV20-1 and TRBJ2-1; D unresolved. Trimming left V 5 bases short and J 10 bases short, with 12 bases between. This CDR3 has 11 amino acids. Germline V gives CDR1 DFQATT, CDR2 SNEGSKA (reference sequence). This CDR3 reads CSAGWVEEQFF. CDR3 in DNA: TGCAGTGCTGGCTGGGTTGAGGAGCAGTTCTTC.

The chain recombines TRBV27 with TRBJ2-5, with 7 bases matching TRBD1. The CDR3 extends over 17 amino acids. Unmatched junction bases numbered 14, after V lost 0 bases and J lost 7 bases. The germline gives CDR1 MNHEY, CDR2 SMNVEV (reference sequence). CDR3 region: CASSLSPTTGRRGTQYF. The CDR3 coding sequence is TGTGCCAGCAGTTTATCCCCTACGACAGGGAGAAGGGGGACCCAGTACTTC.

The chain combines TRBV6-4 with TRBJ1-2; D may be TRBD1 (5 bases). Trimming stripped 4 bases from V and 3 bases from J, with 9 bases between. The germline V gene has CDR1 MRHNA and CDR2 SNTAGT. The CDR3 is made up of 13 amino acids. As DNA, the CDR3 is TGTGCCAGCAGTGCGGGGACGGACTATGGCTACACCTTC. Its protein is CASSAGTDYGYTF.

V usage is TRBV30 and J usage is TRBJ2-7, with a tentative D call TRBD1 (6 bases). The CDR3 is made up of 12 amino acids. V dropped 5 bases and J dropped 0 bases, with 8 bases sitting between them. Germline lookup yields CDR1 GTSNPN and CDR2 SVGIG (reference sequence). The CDR3 DNA sequence: TGTGCCTGGGGGGACATCTCCTACGAGCAGTACTTC. Protein sequence: CAWGDISYEQYF.

The V call is TRBV7-6, the J call TRBJ1-2, with TRBD1 identical over 11 bases. This CDR3 region has 14 residues. V dropped 5 bases and J dropped 4; count of bases not matched to a gene: 3. The V gene's germline CDR1 is SGHVS and CDR2 FNYEAQ. The CDR3 region has the DNA TGTGCCAGCAGCATTGGACAGGGGGCCTATGGCTACACCTTC. This translates into CASSIGQGAYGYTF.

This clone was observed a single time. The chain uses TRBV28 and TRBJ1-4, with 9 bases that match TRBD1. The CDR3 is 17 residues long. J gave up 5 bases and V 5 bases, and 12 bases lay outside the gene matches. CDR1 MDHEN and CDR2 SYDVKM come from the germline V gene. CDR3 sequence (DNA): TGTGCCAGCAGTCCACCGGGACAGGGAACCCGAAATGAAAAACTGTTTTTT. It encodes CASSPPGQGTRNEKLFF.

The chain links TRBV15 to TRBJ1-5; D call uncertain. The V end was cut by 1 base, the J end by 0 bases, with 4 bases between. The CDR3 sequence is 14 residues long. Germline values: CDR1 LNHNV, CDR2 YYDKDF (reference sequence). The CDR3 DNA sequence: TGTGCCACCAGCAGAGGGGGTAGCAATCAGCCCCAGCATTTT. It encodes CATSRGGSNQPQHF.